The source of this T cell receptor beta chain is a study of cytomegalovirus exposure and HLA in healthy donors. Study results and limitations: Highest at DRB1 and lowest at HLA-C, TCR association rates differed among HLA loci in a later analysis. There was a cluster of highly shared sequence variants that was likely a sequencing artifact.

The CDR3 is made up of 15 amino acids. Germline V gene lookup returns CDR1 LNHDA and CDR2 SQIVND (reference sequence). Between the trimmed V and J ends, which lost 7 bases and 0 bases, there was a span of 15 bases. Concerning this clone itself: Antigen unknown.

Vbeta (60) and Jbeta (13) primers were used in the PCR. Assay used: immunoSEQ multiplex PCR; TCRdb lists only in-frame clones, some missing. The sample holds about 85,000 clones; approximately 80% are singletons and the top ten take roughly 30%. The sequenced sample was PBMCs. This TCR derives from a man aged 45-65 years in good health and CMV-seropositive. The V and J genes are TRBV19 and TRBJ1-2; no definite D call. Here the CDR3 reads CASTPRLGANYGYTF. The DNA for the CDR3 is TGTGCCAGTACCCCCAGACTCGGGGCTAACTATGGCTACACCTTC.